Listed below are T cell receptor beta chains from one sample, sequenced in a study of immune evolution from preneoplasia to lung adenocarcinoma. Data came from immunoSEQ multiplex PCR; TCRdb stores just in-frame clones and leaves some out. The sample comprises around 10,000 clones, about 70% of which are singletons, and roughly 30% rests with the top ten. The material sequenced was FFPE normal lung tissue adjacent to the tumor. These TCRs come from a person between 55 and 69 years old with lung adenocarcinoma. Some clones in this sample may be carry-over from other donors' samples. CDR3s include the opening cysteine and the closing phenylalanine or tryptophan. Each record gives: CDR3 length, V gene, D gene, J gene, clone size, CDR3 protein. D genes are given only for firm matches. Expanded clones get a size class; other rows say once, few or many, or leave the size out.

CDR3 length: 18; V gene: TRBV5-1; D gene: TRBD1; J gene: TRBJ1-3; clone size: NA; CDR3 protein: CASSLSGQVENSGNTIYF
CDR3 length: 13; V gene: TRBV29-1; D gene: TRBD1; J gene: TRBJ1-6; clone size: NA; CDR3 protein: CSVKQGAGSPLHF
CDR3 length: 14; V gene: TRBV6-5; D gene: NA; J gene: TRBJ1-5; clone size: once; CDR3 protein: CASTRQEGNQPQHF
CDR3 length: 16; V gene: TRBV18; D gene: TRBD1; J gene: TRBJ2-1; clone size: NA; CDR3 protein: CASSPQGAGYYNEQFF
CDR3 length: 16; V gene: TRBV13; D gene: NA; J gene: TRBJ2-1; clone size: once; CDR3 protein: CASIRWSRQGRNEQFF
CDR3 length: 13; V gene: TRBV19; D gene: NA; J gene: TRBJ2-2; clone size: NA; CDR3 protein: CASRPRNTGELFF
CDR3 length: 13; V gene: TRBV7-9; D gene: NA; J gene: TRBJ1-1; clone size: NA; CDR3 protein: CASSLRPGTEAFF
CDR3 length: 16; V gene: TRBV5-6; D gene: TRBD1; J gene: TRBJ2-5; clone size: NA; CDR3 protein: CASSTSDRGEGETQYF
CDR3 length: 13; V gene: TRBV29-1; D gene: NA; J gene: TRBJ2-5; clone size: NA; CDR3 protein: CSVEGEVLETQYF
CDR3 length: 16; V gene: TRBV7-2; D gene: TRBD1; J gene: TRBJ2-7; clone size: NA; CDR3 protein: CASSLRFGTGANEQYF
CDR3 length: 17; V gene: TRBV7-9; D gene: TRBD1; J gene: TRBJ2-2; clone size: NA; CDR3 protein: CASSLTRIQGSTGELFF
CDR3 length: 14; V gene: TRBV9; D gene: NA; J gene: TRBJ2-7; clone size: NA; CDR3 protein: CASSVALRTGEQYF
CDR3 length: 11; V gene: TRBV15; D gene: NA; J gene: TRBJ2-7; clone size: NA; CDR3 protein: CATSRGYEQYF
CDR3 length: 15; V gene: TRBV25-1; D gene: TRBD1; J gene: TRBJ2-3; clone size: NA; CDR3 protein: CASSKGTVSTDTQYF
CDR3 length: 14; V gene: TRBV6-1; D gene: NA; J gene: TRBJ2-7; clone size: NA; CDR3 protein: CATSGGGDTYEQYF
CDR3 length: 15; V gene: TRBV2; D gene: NA; J gene: TRBJ1-1; clone size: NA; CDR3 protein: CASSERQAKNTEAFF
CDR3 length: 15; V gene: TRBV7-2; D gene: NA; J gene: TRBJ2-7; clone size: NA; CDR3 protein: CASSTYTRSSYEQYF
CDR3 length: 15; V gene: TRBV10-1; D gene: TRBD2; J gene: TRBJ2-3; clone size: NA; CDR3 protein: CASSESLAVGDTQYF
CDR3 length: 17; V gene: TRBV5-6; D gene: TRBD1; J gene: TRBJ1-4; clone size: NA; CDR3 protein: CASSLNRGQTTNEKLFF
CDR3 length: 15; V gene: TRBV4-2; D gene: NA; J gene: TRBJ2-7; clone size: NA; CDR3 protein: CASSQDGRNSYEQYF
CDR3 length: 15; V gene: TRBV6-1; D gene: NA; J gene: TRBJ2-1; clone size: once; CDR3 protein: CASRAGRWIYNEQFF
CDR3 length: 12; V gene: TRBV7-2; D gene: NA; J gene: TRBJ2-3; clone size: NA; CDR3 protein: CASSQGRETQYF
CDR3 length: 16; V gene: TRBV27; D gene: NA; J gene: TRBJ2-1; clone size: NA; CDR3 protein: CASSSFLRGTYNEQFF
CDR3 length: 16; V gene: TRBV28; D gene: TRBD2; J gene: TRBJ2-3; clone size: few; CDR3 protein: CASTGGTGLAGATQYF
CDR3 length: 14; V gene: TRBV5-1; D gene: NA; J gene: TRBJ2-5; clone size: NA; CDR3 protein: CASSLVQGQETQYF
CDR3 length: 16; V gene: TRBV18; D gene: NA; J gene: TRBJ2-2; clone size: NA; CDR3 protein: CASSPPSGRNTGELFF
CDR3 length: 18; V gene: TRBV7-2; D gene: NA; J gene: TRBJ1-2; clone size: few; CDR3 protein: CASSSDSGGGSLGHGYTF
CDR3 length: 17; V gene: TRBV4-1; D gene: TRBD1; J gene: TRBJ1-5; clone size: NA; CDR3 protein: CASSQVTGGRGNQPQHF
CDR3 length: 15; V gene: TRBV11-2; D gene: NA; J gene: TRBJ2-7; clone size: NA; CDR3 protein: CASSLDRRHSYEQYF
CDR3 length: 15; V gene: TRBV5-1; D gene: NA; J gene: TRBJ1-2; clone size: NA; CDR3 protein: CASSLTALLNDGYTF
CDR3 length: 15; V gene: TRBV15; D gene: NA; J gene: TRBJ1-3; clone size: NA; CDR3 protein: CATSLSGHARGTIYF
CDR3 length: 14; V gene: TRBV7-6; D gene: NA; J gene: TRBJ2-1; clone size: medium-sized; CDR3 protein: CASSQRTDVNEQFF
CDR3 length: 14; V gene: TRBV7-9; D gene: NA; J gene: TRBJ2-6; clone size: few; CDR3 protein: CASSLQTGANVLTF
CDR3 length: 15; V gene: TRBV29-1; D gene: TRBD2; J gene: TRBJ2-1; clone size: NA; CDR3 protein: CSAGTSGSSYNEQFF
CDR3 length: 17; V gene: TRBV28; D gene: NA; J gene: TRBJ2-7; clone size: NA; CDR3 protein: CASSPPRAQGPSYEQYF
CDR3 length: 16; V gene: TRBV4-1; D gene: NA; J gene: TRBJ1-2; clone size: NA; CDR3 protein: CASSQRRDARWGGYTF
CDR3 length: 14; V gene: TRBV6-5; D gene: NA; J gene: TRBJ1-2; clone size: once; CDR3 protein: CASSTGRANYGYTF
CDR3 length: 13; V gene: TRBV5-1; D gene: TRBD1; J gene: TRBJ2-1; clone size: few; CDR3 protein: CASSQGTGQQQFF
CDR3 length: 14; V gene: TRBV27; D gene: NA; J gene: TRBJ1-4; clone size: few; CDR3 protein: CASSSLPQGEKLFF
CDR3 length: 13; V gene: TRBV5-6; D gene: NA; J gene: TRBJ2-7; clone size: NA; CDR3 protein: CASSLDRTYEQYF
CDR3 length: 14; V gene: TRBV11-2; D gene: TRBD1; J gene: TRBJ1-2; clone size: NA; CDR3 protein: CASSSTGGSYGYTF
CDR3 length: 16; V gene: TRBV6-4; D gene: TRBD2; J gene: TRBJ2-3; clone size: NA; CDR3 protein: CASSDPREASTDTQYF
CDR3 length: 12; V gene: TRBV19; D gene: NA; J gene: TRBJ2-2; clone size: medium-sized; CDR3 protein: CASSPGSGELFF
CDR3 length: 13; V gene: TRBV5-4; D gene: NA; J gene: TRBJ2-7; clone size: NA; CDR3 protein: CASAPGHSYEQYF
CDR3 length: 16; V gene: TRBV18; D gene: TRBD1; J gene: TRBJ2-3; clone size: NA; CDR3 protein: CASSPPGRTGSDTQYF
CDR3 length: 14; V gene: TRBV6-5; D gene: NA; J gene: TRBJ1-5; clone size: NA; CDR3 protein: CASSPGGGYQPQHF
CDR3 length: 15; V gene: TRBV5-4; D gene: NA; J gene: TRBJ1-1; clone size: once; CDR3 protein: CASSLDPAGDTEAFF
CDR3 length: 14; V gene: TRBV14; D gene: NA; J gene: TRBJ1-1; clone size: NA; CDR3 protein: CASSQVTGNTEAFF
CDR3 length: 14; V gene: TRBV15; D gene: NA; J gene: TRBJ2-5; clone size: NA; CDR3 protein: CATSRGYHQETQYF
CDR3 length: 15; V gene: TRBV6-5; D gene: TRBD2; J gene: TRBJ2-1; clone size: few; CDR3 protein: CASSYSGEGNNEQFF
CDR3 length: 17; V gene: TRBV28; D gene: TRBD2; J gene: TRBJ2-3; clone size: NA; CDR3 protein: CASSLPGLANLRDTQYF
CDR3 length: 13; V gene: TRBV7-2; D gene: NA; J gene: TRBJ1-1; clone size: NA; CDR3 protein: CASSLGRLPGAFF
CDR3 length: 16; V gene: TRBV6-4; D gene: TRBD1; J gene: TRBJ2-7; clone size: NA; CDR3 protein: CASSESTGGHSYEQYF